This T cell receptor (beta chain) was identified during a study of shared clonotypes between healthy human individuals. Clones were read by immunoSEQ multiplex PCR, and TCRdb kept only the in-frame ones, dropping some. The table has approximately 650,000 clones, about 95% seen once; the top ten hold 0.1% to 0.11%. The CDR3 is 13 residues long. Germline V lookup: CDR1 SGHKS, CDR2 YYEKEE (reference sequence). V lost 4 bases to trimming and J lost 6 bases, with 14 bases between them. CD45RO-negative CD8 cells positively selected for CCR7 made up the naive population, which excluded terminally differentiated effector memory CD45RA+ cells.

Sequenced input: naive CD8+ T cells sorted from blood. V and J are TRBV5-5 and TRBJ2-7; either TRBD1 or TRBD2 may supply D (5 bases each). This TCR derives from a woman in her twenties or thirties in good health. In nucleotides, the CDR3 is TGTGCCAGCAGCGACTGGGGGTTTGGCGAGCAGTACTTC. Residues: CASSDWGFGEQYF.